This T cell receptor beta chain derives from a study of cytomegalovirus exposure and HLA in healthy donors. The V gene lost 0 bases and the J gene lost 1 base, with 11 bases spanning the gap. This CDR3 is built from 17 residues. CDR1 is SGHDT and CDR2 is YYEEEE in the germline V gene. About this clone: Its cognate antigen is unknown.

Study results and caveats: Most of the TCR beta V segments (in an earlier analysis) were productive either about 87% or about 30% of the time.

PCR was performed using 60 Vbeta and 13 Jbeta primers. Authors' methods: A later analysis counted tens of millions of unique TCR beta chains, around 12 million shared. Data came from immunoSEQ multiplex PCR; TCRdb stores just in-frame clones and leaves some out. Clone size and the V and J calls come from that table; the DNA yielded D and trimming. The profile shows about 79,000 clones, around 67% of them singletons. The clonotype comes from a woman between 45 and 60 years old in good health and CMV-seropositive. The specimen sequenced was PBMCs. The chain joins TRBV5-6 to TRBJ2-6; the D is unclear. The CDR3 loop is CASSLVARWSGANVLTF. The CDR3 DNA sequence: TGTGCCAGCAGCTTGGTGGCGCGGTGGTCTGGGGCCAACGTCCTGACTTTC.